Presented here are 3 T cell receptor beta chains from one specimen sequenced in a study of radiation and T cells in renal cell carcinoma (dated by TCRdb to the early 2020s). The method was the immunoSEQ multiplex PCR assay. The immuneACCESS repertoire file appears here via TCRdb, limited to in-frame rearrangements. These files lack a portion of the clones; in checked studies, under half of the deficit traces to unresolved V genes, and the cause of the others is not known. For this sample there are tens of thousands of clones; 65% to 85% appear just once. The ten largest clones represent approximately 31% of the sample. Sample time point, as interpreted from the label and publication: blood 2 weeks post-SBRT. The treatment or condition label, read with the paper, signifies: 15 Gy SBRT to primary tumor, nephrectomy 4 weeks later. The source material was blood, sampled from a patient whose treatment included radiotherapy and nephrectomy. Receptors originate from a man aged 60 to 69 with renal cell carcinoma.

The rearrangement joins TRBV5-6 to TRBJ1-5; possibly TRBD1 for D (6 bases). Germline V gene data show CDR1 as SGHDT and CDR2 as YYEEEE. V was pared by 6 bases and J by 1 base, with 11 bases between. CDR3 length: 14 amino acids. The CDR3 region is CASIRQGSNQPQHF. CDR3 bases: TGTGCCAGCATCCGGCAGGGGAGCAATCAGCCCCAGCATTTT.

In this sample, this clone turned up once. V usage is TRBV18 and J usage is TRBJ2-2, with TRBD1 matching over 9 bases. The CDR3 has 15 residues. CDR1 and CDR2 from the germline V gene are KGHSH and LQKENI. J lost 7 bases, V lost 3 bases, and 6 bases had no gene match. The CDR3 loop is CASSPRTGEVGELFF. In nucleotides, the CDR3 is TGTGCCAGCTCACCGAGGACAGGGGAGGTCGGGGAGCTGTTTTTT.

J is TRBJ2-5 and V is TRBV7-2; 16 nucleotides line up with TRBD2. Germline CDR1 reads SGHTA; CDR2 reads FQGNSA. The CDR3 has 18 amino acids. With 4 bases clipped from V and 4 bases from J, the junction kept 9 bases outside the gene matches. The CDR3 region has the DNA TGTGCCAGCAGCTACCCGGGACTAGCGGGAGGGCCATTAGAGACCCAGTACTTC. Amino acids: CASSYPGLAGGPLETQYF.